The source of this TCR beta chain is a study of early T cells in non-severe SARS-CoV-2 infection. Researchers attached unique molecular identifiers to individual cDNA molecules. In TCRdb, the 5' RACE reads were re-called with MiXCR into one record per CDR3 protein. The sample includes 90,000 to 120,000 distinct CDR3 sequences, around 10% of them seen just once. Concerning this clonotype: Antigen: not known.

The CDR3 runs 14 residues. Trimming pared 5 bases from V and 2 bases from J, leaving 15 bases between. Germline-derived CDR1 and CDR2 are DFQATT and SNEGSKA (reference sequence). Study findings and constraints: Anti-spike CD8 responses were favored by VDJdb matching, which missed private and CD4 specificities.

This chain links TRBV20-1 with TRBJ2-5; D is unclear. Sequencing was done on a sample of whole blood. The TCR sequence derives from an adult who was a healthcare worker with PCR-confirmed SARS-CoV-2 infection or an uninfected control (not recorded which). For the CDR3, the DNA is TGCAGTGCTTACGACCCTCCGTCACAAGAGACCCAGTACTTC. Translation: CSAYDPPSQETQYF.